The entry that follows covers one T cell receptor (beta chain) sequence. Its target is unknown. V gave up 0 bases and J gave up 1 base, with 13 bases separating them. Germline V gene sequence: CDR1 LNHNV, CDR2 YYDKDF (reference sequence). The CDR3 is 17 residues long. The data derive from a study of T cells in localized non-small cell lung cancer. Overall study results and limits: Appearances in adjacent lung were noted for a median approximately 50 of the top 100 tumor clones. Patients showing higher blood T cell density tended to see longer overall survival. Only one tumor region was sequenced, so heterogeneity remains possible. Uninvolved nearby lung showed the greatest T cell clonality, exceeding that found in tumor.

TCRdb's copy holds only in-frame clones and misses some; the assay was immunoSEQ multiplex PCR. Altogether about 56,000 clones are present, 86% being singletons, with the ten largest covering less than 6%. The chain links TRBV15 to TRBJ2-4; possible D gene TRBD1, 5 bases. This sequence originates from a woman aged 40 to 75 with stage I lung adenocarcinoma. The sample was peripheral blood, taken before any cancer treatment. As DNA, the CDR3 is TGTGCCACCAGCAGAGAAGGGGTGGGGTCGGCCAAAAACATTCAGTACTTC. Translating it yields CATSREGVGSAKNIQYF. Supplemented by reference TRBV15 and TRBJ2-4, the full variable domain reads DAMVIQNPRYQVTQFGKPVTLSCSQTLNHNVMYWYQQKSSQAPKLLFHYYDKDFNNEADTPDNFQSRRPNTSFCFLDIRSPGLGDTAMYLCATSREGVGSAKNIQYFGAGTRLSVL.